This TCR beta chain was profiled in a study of T-cell reconstitution after alpha-beta-depleted transplantation in children. A TCRbeta library incorporating unique molecular identifiers was prepared. Via MiXCR, TCRdb re-called the PCR reads, giving one row per CDR3 protein. The table lists about 420,000 distinct CDR3 sequences, approximately 11% of them singletons. This clonotype was counted between two and nine times. V was clipped by 5 bases and J by 13 bases, with 18 bases between them. Germline CDR1 and CDR2: SEHNR and FQNEAQ (reference sequence). CDR3 length equals 13 residues. The chain links TRBV7-9 to TRBJ2-1; D uncertain. The source material was PBMCs from the stem cell graft donor, sampled from the stem cell graft. The sequence was obtained from a human donor who donated a stem cell graft to a child with acute myeloid leukemia. CDR3 nucleotides: TGTGCCAGCAGCCAAAACGGCGGAGTCGGCCAGTTCTTC. It is translated as CASSQNGGVGQFF.